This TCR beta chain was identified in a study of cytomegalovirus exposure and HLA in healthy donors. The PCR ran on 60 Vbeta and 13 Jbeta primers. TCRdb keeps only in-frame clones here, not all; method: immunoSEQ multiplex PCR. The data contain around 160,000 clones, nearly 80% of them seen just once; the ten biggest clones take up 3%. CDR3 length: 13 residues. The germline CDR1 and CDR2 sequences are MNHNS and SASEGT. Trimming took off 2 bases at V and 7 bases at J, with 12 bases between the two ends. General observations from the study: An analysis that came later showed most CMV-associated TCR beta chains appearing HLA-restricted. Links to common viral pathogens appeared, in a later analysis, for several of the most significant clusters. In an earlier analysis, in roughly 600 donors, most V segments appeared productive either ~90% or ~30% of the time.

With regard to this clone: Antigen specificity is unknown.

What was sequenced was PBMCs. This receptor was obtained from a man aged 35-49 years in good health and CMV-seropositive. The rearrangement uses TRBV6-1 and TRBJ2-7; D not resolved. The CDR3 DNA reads TGTGCCAGCAGTGAATGGTTGTACTCGGAGCAGTACTTC. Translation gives CASSEWLYSEQYF.